This T cell receptor beta chain was sequenced during a study of spatial heterogeneity in lung cancer. TCR cDNA molecules each carried a unique molecular identifier. TCRdb ran MiXCR on the 5' RACE reads and lists one entry per CDR3 protein. The repertoire consists of about 45,000 distinct CDR3 sequences, with roughly 15% occurring once and the leading ten covering 55% to 70%. As for time point: sample taken at primary tumor resection. This clonotype was seen only a few times. V lost 5 bases, J lost 4 bases, and 7 bases stayed unmatched. Germline assignment: CDR1 KGHDR and CDR2 SFDVKD. The CDR3 covers 15 residues.

The specimen comprised PBMCs, sampled at surgery. The J gene is TRBJ2-5, the V gene TRBV24-1; TRBD1 agrees at 9 bases. This TCR derives from a male donor with early-stage non-small cell lung cancer. The CDR3 reads CATSVGTGTGETQYF. The CDR3 DNA sequence: TGTGCCACCAGTGTTGGGACAGGGACGGGAGAGACCCAGTACTTC.